The sequence of this T cell receptor (beta chain) was determined in a study of control samples from healthy donors and cancer patients. CDR1 SGDLS and CDR2 YYNGEE come from the germline V gene. This CDR3 region has 15 residues. Trimming left V 1 base short and J 0 bases short, with 9 bases between. The method was immunoSEQ multiplex PCR; TCRdb's version includes in-frame clones alone and lacks a portion of them. The sample yields approximately 120,000 clones, approximately 90% seen once. The chain joins TRBV9 to TRBJ2-3; TRBD2 is a possible D gene (5 bases). Sample: blood. The TCR comes from a woman in her forties or fifties in good health. CDR3 sequence: CASSVYEGSTDTQYF. The CDR3 nucleotides are TGTGCCAGCAGCGTATATGAGGGAAGCACAGATACGCAGTATTTT.